A selection of T cell receptor beta chains follows, all from one sample in a study of ipilimumab plus nivolumab after autologous stem cell transplantation. TCRdb keeps only in-frame clones here, not all; method: immunoSEQ multiplex PCR. The data contain 40,000 to 45,000 clones, almost 95% of them singletons. The sequencing here drew on PBMCs, taken in a trial of ipilimumab plus nivolumab as post-transplant consolidation. The receptors originated from a male donor with multiple myeloma. The CDR3 runs from the conserved cysteine through the conserved F or W.

v_call: TRBV5-6; cdr3_aa: CASRTQGRSEKLFF
v_call: TRBV5-1; cdr3_aa: CASSSDRAAEAFF
v_call: TRBV4-1; cdr3_aa: CASSQERLGAVEQFF
v_call: TRBV6-5; cdr3_aa: CASSTDRVYGYTF
v_call: TRBV7-9; cdr3_aa: CASSALLAGGIHEQYF
v_call: TRBV7-2; cdr3_aa: CASSLDAGNYEQYF
v_call: TRBV7-7; cdr3_aa: CASSPGLGGGDTGELFF
v_call: TRBV28; cdr3_aa: CASQPGQGYEQYF
v_call: TRBV21-1; cdr3_aa: CARPLGGGPTDTQYF
v_call: TRBV7-2; cdr3_aa: CASSLHGGRETQYF
v_call: TRBV7-3; cdr3_aa: CASSLFRTSGGSSGANVLTF
v_call: TRBV6-1; cdr3_aa: CASSGRSSGSYEQYF
v_call: TRBV6-5; cdr3_aa: CASSPLAASTDTQYF
v_call: TRBV18; cdr3_aa: CASSPGAPLSGANVLTF
v_call: TRBV19; cdr3_aa: CASSPGGAETQYF
v_call: TRBV5-4; cdr3_aa: CASSPGTASPYEQYF
v_call: TRBV7-8; cdr3_aa: CASSTGNSPLHF
v_call: TRBV7-2; cdr3_aa: CASSLATTVFNQPQHF
v_call: TRBV7-9; cdr3_aa: CASSPGRVERTDTQYF
v_call: TRBV10-3; cdr3_aa: CAISMTGGTEAFF
v_call: TRBV28; cdr3_aa: CASTPRVPGLNEKLFF
v_call: TRBV28; cdr3_aa: CASSHGGLAKNIQYF
v_call: TRBV5-6; cdr3_aa: CASSLVGRPEQYF
v_call: TRBV28; cdr3_aa: CASRETGKTYEQYF
v_call: TRBV7-2; cdr3_aa: CASSLGGGGQFF
v_call: TRBV2; cdr3_aa: CASSEAGRDTIYF
v_call: TRBV11-1; cdr3_aa: CASSLDGRMNTEAFF